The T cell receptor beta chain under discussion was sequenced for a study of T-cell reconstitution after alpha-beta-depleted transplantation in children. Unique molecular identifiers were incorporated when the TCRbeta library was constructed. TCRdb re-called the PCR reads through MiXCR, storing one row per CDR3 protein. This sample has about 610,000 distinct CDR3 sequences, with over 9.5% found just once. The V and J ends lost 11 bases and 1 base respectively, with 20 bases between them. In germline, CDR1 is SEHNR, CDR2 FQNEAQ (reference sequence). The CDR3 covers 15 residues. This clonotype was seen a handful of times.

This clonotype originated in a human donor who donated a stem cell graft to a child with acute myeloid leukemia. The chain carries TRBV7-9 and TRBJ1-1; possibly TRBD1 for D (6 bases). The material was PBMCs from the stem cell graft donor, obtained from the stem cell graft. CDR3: CALEGVWGRNTEAFF. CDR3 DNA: TGTGCCCTCGAGGGGGTGTGGGGGAGGAACACTGAAGCTTTCTTT.